This TCR beta chain was identified during a study of blood T cell repertoires in COVID-19 (TCRdb year 2020). For the study in its entirety: Samples from collaborators originated in the United States, Italy and Spain and spanned both the acute and convalescent phases of COVID-19. Subjects who had been exposed to COVID-19, were actively infected with it, or had recovered from it provided the deeply sampled blood TCRbeta repertoires that made up the dataset. The prospective study material was composed of cDNA or gDNA derived from T cells, B-cell-depleted T cells, or PBMCs. The repertoires were released in a freely available public database intended as a resource for research on the immune response to SARS-CoV-2. HLA class I and class II types, where available, came from metadata supplied by the sample provider rather than from assay-based typing. Samples came from the ongoing ImmuneRACE study (first 160 participants) plus 1,254 subjects from 6 global collaborators. Sample metadata almost always included a de-identified subject ID, COVID-19 status, age in years and sex. What the authors observed across the whole study: The quantity of clinical and demographic metadata differed by source and by participant and was supplied without curation.

V is cut by 8 bases and J by 5 bases, and the space between the germline ends is 12 bases. Taken from the germline V gene (reference sequence), the CDR1 and CDR2 loops are LNHDA and SQIVND. The CDR3 goes from the cysteine to the phenylalanine over 12 residues. Only the CDR3 DNA stays, 36 bases, in frame from base 1. Each collaborating institution followed its own protocols to collect whole blood in K2EDTA tubes. For TCRbeta analysis, collaborator samples were shipped as frozen whole blood, as isolated PBMCs, or as DNA extracted from either sample type. This clone was observed a handful of times. The antigen it binds to is not known. No base qualities exist here, and no much larger clone lies one base off it. TCRbeta CDR3 regions were amplified from genomic DNA by means of the immunoSEQ Assay, a bias-controlled multiplex PCR. Regarding the original processing steps: Within the assay, amplification of reference gene primers was used to estimate how many nucleated cells each sample contained. To quantify the absolute abundance of each unique TCRbeta CDR3 rearrangement, sequence reads were collapsed and filtered. For each sample, productive Simpson clonality was calculated by taking the square root of Simpson's diversity index across productive rearrangements. The clones in this table, taken by TCRdb from immuneACCESS, are in-frame only. Not every clone is retained; where verified, under half of the shortfall comes from an unresolved V gene, and the cause of the rest is unknown. That table furnishes V, J and clone size, whereas the DNA furnished D and trimming. In this sample the table shows about 140,000 clones, about three quarters of which occur a single time. The biggest ten clones account for approximately 5% of the sample.

The chain uses TRBV19 and TRBJ1-1; a tentative D match to TRBD1 spans 5 bases. The specimen was peripheral blood. The origin of this receptor is a woman of 80 years or more with active or convalescent COVID-19. The CDR3 here reads CASGHLSTEAFF. The base sequence is TGTGCCAGTGGACATTTGTCAACTGAAGCTTTCTTT. Full variable domain (CDR3 extended with the reference TRBV19 and TRBJ1-1 proteins): DGGITQSPKYLFRKEGQNVTLSCEQNLNHDAMYWYRQDPGQGLRLIYYSQIVNDFQKGDIAEGYSVSREKKESFPLTVTSAQKNPTAFYLCASGHLSTEAFFGQGTRLTVV.